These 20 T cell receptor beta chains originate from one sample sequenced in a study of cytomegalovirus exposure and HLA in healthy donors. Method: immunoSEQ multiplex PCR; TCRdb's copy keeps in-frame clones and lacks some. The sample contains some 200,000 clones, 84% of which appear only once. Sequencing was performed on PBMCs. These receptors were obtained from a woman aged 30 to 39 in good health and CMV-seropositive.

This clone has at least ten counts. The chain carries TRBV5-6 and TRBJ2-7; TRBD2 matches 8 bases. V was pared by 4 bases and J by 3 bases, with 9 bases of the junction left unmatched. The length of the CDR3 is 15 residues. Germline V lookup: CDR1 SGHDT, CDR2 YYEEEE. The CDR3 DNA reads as TGTGCCAGCAGCCCAGTGGGGCGGGGGGTCTACGAGCAGTACTTC. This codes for CASSPVGRGVYEQYF. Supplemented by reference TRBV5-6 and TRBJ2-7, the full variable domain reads DAGVTQSPTHLIKTRGQQVTLRCSPKSGHDTVSWYQQALGQGPQFIFQYYEEEERQRGNFPDRFSGHQFPNYSSELNVNALLLGDSALYLCASSPVGRGVYEQYFGPGTRLTVT.

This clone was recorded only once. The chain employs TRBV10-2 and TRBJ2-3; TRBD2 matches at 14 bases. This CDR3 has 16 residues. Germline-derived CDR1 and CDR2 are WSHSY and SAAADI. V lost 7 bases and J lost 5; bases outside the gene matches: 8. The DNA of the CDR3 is TGCGCCAGCAAATCCGGGACTAGCGGGAGTATAGATACGCAGTATTTT. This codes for CASKSGTSGSIDTQYF.

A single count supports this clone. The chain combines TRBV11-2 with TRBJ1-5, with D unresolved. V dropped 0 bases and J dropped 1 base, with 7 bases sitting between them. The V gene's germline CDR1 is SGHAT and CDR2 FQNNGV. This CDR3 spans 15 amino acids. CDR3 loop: CASSLDPQSNQPQHF. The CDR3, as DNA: TGTGCCAGCAGCTTAGACCCTCAGAGCAATCAGCCCCAGCATTTT.

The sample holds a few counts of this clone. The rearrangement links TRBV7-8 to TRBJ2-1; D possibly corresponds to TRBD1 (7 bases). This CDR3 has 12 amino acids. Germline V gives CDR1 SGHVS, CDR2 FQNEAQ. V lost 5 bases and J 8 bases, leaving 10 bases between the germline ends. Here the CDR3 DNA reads TGTGCCAGCAGCCAGGGGGGATATGAGCAGTTCTTC. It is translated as CASSQGGYEQFF.

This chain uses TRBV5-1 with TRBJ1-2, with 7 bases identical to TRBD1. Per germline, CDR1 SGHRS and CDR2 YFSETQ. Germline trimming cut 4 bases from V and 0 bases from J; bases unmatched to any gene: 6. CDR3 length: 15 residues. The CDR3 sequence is CASSITGDPNYGYTF. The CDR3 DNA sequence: TGCGCCAGCAGCATTACAGGGGATCCTAACTATGGCTACACCTTC. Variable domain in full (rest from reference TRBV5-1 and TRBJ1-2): KAGVTQTPRYLIKTRGQQVTLSCSPISGHRSVSWYQQTPGQGLQFLFEYFSETQRNKGNFPGRFSGRQFSNSRSEMNVSTLELGDSALYLCASSITGDPNYGYTFGSGTRLTVV.

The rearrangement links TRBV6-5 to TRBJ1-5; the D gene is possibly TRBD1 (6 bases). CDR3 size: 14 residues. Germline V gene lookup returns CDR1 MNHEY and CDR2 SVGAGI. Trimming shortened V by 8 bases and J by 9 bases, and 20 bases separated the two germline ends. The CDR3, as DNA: TGTGCCAGCGGGCAGGGGAAAGAGGGATGGCCCCAGCATTTT. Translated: CASGQGKEGWPQHF.

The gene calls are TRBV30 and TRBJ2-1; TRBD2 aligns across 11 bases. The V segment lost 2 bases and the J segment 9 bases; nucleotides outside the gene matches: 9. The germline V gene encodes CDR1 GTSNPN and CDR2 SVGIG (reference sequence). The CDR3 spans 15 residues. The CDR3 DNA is TGTGCCTGGAGTTTGGTACTAGCGGGAGAGAGTGAGCAGTTCTTC. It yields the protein CAWSLVLAGESEQFF. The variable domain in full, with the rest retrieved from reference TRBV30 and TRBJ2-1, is SQTIHQWPATLVQPVGSPLSLECTVEGTSNPNLYWYRQAAGRGLQLLFYSVGIGQISSEVPQNLSASRPQDRQFILSSKKLLLSDSGFYLCAWSLVLAGESEQFFGPGTRLTVL.

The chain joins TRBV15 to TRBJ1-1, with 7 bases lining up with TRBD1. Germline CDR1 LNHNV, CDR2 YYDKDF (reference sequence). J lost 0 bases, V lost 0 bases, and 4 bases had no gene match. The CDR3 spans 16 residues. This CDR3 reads CATSRETGKMNTEAFF. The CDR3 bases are TGTGCCACCAGCAGAGAGACAGGGAAAATGAACACTGAAGCTTTCTTT.

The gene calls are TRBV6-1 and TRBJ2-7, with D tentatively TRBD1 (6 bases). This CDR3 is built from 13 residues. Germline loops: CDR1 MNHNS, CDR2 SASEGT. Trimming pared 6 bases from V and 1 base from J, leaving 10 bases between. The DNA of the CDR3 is TGTGCCAGCAGATCGGGACAATCCTACGAGCAGTACTTC. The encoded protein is CASRSGQSYEQYF.

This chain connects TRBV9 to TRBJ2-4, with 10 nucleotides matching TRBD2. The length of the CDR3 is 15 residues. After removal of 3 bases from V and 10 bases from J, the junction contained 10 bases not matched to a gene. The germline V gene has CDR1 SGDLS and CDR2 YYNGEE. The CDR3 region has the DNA TGTGCCAGCAGCGAGGCCCCAACTAGCGGGATAATTCAGTACTTC. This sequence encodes CASSEAPTSGIIQYF.

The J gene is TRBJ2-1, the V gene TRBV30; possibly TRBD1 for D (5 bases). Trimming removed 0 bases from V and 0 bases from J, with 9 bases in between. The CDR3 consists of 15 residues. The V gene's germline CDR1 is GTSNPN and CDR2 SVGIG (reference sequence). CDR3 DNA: TGTGCCTGGAGTGTCCAAGGGGCCTCCTACAATGAGCAGTTCTTC. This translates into CAWSVQGASYNEQFF.

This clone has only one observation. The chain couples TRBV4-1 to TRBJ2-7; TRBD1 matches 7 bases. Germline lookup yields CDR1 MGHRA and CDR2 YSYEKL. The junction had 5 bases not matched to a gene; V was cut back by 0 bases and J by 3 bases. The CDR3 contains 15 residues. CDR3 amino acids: CASSQEGQGVYEQYF. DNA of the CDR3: TGCGCCAGCAGCCAAGAAGGTCAGGGGGTCTACGAGCAGTACTTC.

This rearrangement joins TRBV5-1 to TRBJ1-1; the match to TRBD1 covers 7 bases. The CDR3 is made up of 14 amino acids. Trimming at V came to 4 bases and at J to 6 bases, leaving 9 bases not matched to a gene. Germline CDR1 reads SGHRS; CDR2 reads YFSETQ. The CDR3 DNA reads TGCGCCAGCAGCCGGGGAGACAGGGACGCTGAAGCTTTCTTT. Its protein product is CASSRGDRDAEAFF.

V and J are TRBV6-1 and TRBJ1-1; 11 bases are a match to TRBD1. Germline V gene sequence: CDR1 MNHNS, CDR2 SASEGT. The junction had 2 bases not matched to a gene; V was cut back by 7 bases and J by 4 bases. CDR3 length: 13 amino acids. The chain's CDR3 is CASKGTGGTEAFF. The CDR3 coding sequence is TGTGCCAGCAAGGGGACAGGGGGCACTGAAGCTTTCTTT.

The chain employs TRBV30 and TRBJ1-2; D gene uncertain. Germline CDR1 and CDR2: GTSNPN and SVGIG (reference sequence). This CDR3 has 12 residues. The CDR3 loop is CAWWGANYGYTF. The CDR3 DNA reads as TGTGCGTGGTGGGGAGCTAACTATGGCTACACCTTC.

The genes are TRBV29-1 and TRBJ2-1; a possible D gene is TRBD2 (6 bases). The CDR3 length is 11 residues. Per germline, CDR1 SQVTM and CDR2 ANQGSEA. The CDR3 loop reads CCGATYNEQFF. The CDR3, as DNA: TGCTGCGGGGCCACCTACAATGAGCAGTTCTTC.

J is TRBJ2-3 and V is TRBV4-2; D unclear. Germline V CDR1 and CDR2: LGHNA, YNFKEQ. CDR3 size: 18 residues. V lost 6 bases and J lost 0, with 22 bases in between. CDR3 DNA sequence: TGTGCCAGCAGGCCAAGAGTTATGTCGGTCTCTAGCACAGATACGCAGTATTTT. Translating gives CASRPRVMSVSSTDTQYF.

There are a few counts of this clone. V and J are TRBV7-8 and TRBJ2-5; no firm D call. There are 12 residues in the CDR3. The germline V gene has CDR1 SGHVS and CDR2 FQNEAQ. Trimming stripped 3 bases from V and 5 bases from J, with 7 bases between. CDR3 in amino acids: CASSFFGETQYF. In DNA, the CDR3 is TGTGCCAGCAGCTTCTTCGGGGAGACCCAGTACTTC.

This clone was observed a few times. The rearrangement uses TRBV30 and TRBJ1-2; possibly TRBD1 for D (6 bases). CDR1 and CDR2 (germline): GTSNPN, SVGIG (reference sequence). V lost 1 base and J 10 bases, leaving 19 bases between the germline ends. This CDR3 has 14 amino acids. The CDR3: CAWSATGSLSVYTF. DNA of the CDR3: TGTGCCTGGAGTGCAACAGGGTCCCTGTCGGTCTACACCTTC.

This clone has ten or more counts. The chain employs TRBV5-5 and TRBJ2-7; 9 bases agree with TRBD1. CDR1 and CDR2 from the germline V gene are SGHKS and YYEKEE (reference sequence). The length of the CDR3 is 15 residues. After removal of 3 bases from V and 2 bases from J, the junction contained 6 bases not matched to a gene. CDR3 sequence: CASSSGTGNPYEQYF. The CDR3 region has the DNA TGTGCCAGCAGCTCCGGGACAGGGAACCCCTACGAGCAGTACTTC.